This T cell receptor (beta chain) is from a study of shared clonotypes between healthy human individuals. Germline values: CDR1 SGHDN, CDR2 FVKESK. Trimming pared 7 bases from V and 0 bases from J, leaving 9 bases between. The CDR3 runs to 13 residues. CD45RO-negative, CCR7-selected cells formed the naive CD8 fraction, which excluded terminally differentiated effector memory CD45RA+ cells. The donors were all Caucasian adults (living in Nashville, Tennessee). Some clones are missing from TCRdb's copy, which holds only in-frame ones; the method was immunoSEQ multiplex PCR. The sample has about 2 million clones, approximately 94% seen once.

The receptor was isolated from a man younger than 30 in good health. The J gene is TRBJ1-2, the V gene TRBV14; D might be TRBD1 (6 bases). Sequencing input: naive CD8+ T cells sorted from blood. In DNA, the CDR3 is TGTGCCAGCACCCGGACAGCTAACTATGGCTACACCTTC. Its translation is CASTRTANYGYTF.